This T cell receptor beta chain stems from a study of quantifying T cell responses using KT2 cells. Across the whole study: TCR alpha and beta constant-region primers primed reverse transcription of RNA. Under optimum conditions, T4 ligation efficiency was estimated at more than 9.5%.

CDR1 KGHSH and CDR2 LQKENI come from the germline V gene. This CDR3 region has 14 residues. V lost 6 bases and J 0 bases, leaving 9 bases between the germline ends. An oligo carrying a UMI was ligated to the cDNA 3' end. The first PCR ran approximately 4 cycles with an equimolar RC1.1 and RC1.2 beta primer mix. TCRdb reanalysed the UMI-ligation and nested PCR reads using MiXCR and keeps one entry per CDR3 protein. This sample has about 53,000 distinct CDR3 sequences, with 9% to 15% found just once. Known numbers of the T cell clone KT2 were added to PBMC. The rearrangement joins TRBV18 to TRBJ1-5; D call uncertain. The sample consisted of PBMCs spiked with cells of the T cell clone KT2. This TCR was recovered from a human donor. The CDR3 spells CASSPSYSNQPQHF. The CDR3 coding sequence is TGTGCCAGCTCCCCCAGTTATAGCAATCAGCCCCAGCATTTT.